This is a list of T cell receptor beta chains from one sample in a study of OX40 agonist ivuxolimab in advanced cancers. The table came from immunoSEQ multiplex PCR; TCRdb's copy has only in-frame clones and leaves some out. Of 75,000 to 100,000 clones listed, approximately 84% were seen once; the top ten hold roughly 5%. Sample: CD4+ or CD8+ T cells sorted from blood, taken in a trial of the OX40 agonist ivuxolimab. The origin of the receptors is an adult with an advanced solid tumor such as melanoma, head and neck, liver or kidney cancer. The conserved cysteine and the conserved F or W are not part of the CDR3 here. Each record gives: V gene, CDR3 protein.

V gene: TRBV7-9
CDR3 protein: ASSLESGTGGNEQF

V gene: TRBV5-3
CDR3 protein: ASPPTANEQF

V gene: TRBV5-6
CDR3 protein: ASSSGLSSYEQY

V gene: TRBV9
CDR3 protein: ASSVGGTVISYNEQF

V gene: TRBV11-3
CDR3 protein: ASSLSGSTDTQY

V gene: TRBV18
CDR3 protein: ASSKTSVYSSYEQY

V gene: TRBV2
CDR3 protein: ASSEAGGQGEAF

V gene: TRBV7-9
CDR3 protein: ASSLGGLRTLH

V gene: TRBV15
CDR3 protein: ATSDRTEVKNIQY

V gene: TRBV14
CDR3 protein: ASSHGLVQY

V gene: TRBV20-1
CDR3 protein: SADRDTEAF

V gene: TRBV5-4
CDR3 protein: ASSIQGPGGYT

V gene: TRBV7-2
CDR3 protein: ASSLGGRGEQY

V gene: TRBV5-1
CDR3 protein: ASRSGLWDEAF

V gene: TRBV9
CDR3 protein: ASSPGTGDVNRGYT

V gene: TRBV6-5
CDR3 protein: ASSRTGGYEQF

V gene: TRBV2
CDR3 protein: ASSESSTRGYEQY

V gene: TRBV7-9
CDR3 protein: ASSLAGRAQETQY

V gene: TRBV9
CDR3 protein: ASSVSRLSPEGGYNEQF

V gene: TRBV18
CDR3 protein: ASSPETGGSTYEQY

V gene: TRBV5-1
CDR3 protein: ASSLDRAYEQY

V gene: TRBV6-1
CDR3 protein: ASIRTGPDQPQH

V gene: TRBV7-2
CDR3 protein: ASSLVSYEQF

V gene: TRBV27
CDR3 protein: ASSIDKGYEQY

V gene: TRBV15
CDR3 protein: ATSRDWAGGADEQY

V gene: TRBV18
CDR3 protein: ASSPFHEQF

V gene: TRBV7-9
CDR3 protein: ASSLTDTQY

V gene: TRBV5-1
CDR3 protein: ASSLTRDRGEKLF

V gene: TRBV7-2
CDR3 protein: ASSLEASEAYEQY

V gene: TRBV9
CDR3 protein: ASTRTSVPYEQY

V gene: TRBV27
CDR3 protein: ASSFLRDTDQPQH

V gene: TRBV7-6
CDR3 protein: ASSSIYNEQF